This TCR beta chain was sequenced in a study of cytomegalovirus exposure and HLA in healthy donors. General observations from the study: Information on immune exposure was restricted to one variable (CMV serostatus).

The germline CDR1 and CDR2 sequences are SEHNR and FQNEAQ (reference sequence). V was shortened by 6 bases and J by 3 bases, with 9 bases between the two germline ends. The CDR3 contains 13 residues. Donors likely had unrecorded immune exposures despite being nominally healthy when sampled. The sample holds one count of this clone. The antigen is undetermined. The PCR was carried out with 60 Vbeta primers and 13 Jbeta primers. Using immunoSEQ multiplex PCR, the repertoire was profiled, and TCRdb retains in-frame clones only, with some absent. Of around 80,000 clones listed, about 78% are singletons. Sequencing was done on a sample of PBMCs. This sequence originates from a young man in good health and CMV-seropositive. This chain links TRBV7-9 with TRBJ2-1; perhaps TRBD1 as D (6 bases). The CDR3 region has the DNA TGTGCCAGCAGGGTACAGGGCTACAATGAGCAGTTCTTC. It encodes CASRVQGYNEQFF.